The clone carrying this TCR beta chain was counted between two and nine times. The CDR3 has 15 residues. V shed 2 bases and J shed 5 bases, with 15 bases lying between them. Looked up from germline, CDR1 is LNHDA and CDR2 is SQIVND (reference sequence). This specimen comes from a study of blood T cell repertoires in COVID-19. Overall study context: Donors in the United States, Italy and Spain gave samples during acute or convalescent COVID-19.

Original methodology: Estimation of nucleated cell counts was performed using reference gene primer amplification. TCRdb keeps only in-frame clones here, not all; method: immunoSEQ multiplex PCR. That table supplies the V and J calls and clone size; D and trimming were determined from the DNA. Of approximately 170,000 clones listed, roughly 88% are singletons. The study counted Cohort 3 donors as recovered given two negative PCRs, clearance, or symptom resolution. The V gene is TRBV19, the J gene TRBJ1-1; weak D call: TRBD1 (6 bases). Sequencing was performed on PBMCs or T cells enriched from blood (not recorded which). The receptor was derived from a woman aged 18-29 years who had recovered from COVID-19. CDR3 amino acids: CASSIWTVRRTEAFF. CDR3 bases: TGTGCCAGTAGTATATGGACAGTCAGGAGGACTGAAGCTTTCTTT.